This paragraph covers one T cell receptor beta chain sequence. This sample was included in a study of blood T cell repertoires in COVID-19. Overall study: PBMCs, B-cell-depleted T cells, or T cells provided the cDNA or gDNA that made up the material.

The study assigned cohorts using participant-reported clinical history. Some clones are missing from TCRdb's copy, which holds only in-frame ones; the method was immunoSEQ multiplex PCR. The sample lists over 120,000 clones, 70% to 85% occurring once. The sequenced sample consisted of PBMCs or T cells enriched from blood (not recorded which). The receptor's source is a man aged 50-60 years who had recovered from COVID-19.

The CDR3 DNA reads TGTGCCAGCAGAGACCGACGGGGATTCACTGAAGCTTTCTTT. Residues: CASRDRRGFTEAFF. The chain is built from TRBV2 and TRBJ1-1; D is unclear. Germline CDR1 SNHLY, CDR2 FYNNEI. The CDR3 has 14 residues. The ends were cut back, 6 bases at V and 4 bases at J, with 15 bases in the middle.